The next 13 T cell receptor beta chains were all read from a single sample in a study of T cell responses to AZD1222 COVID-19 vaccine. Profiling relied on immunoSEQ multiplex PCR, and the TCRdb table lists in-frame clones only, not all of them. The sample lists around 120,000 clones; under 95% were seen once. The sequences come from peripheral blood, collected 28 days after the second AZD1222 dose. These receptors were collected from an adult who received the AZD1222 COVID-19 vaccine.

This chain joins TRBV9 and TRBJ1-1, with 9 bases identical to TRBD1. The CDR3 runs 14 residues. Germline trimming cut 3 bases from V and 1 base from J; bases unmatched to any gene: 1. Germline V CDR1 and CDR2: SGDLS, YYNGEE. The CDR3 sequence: CASSEQGANTEAFF. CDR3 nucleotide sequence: TGTGCCAGCAGCGAACAGGGGGCGAACACTGAAGCTTTCTTT.

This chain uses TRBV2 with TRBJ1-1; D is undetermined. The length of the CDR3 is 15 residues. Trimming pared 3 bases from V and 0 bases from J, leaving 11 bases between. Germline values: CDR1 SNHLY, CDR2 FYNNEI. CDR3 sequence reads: CASSETDLLNTEAFF. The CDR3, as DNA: TGTGCCAGCAGTGAGACCGATCTATTGAACACTGAAGCTTTCTTT.

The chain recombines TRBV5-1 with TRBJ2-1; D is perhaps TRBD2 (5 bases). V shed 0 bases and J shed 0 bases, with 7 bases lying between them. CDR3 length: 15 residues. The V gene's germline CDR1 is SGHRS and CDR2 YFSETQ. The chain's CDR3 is CASSLEGSSYNEQFF. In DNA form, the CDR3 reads TGCGCCAGCAGCTTGGAAGGGAGCTCCTACAATGAGCAGTTCTTC. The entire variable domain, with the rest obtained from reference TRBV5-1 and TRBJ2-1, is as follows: KAGVTQTPRYLIKTRGQQVTLSCSPISGHRSVSWYQQTPGQGLQFLFEYFSETQRNKGNFPGRFSGRQFSNSRSEMNVSTLELGDSALYLCASSLEGSSYNEQFFGPGTRLTVL.

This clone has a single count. The DNA for the CDR3 is TGTGCCAGCAGTGAATGGGGAGGACAGCCTCACGAGCAGTACTTC. Protein sequence: CASSEWGGQPHEQYF. This chain uses TRBV2 with TRBJ2-7; possibly TRBD1 or TRBD2 for D (6 bases each). The CDR3 contains 15 residues. Germline V gene lookup returns CDR1 SNHLY and CDR2 FYNNEI. Trimming cost V 2 bases and J 5 bases, with 16 bases left between them.

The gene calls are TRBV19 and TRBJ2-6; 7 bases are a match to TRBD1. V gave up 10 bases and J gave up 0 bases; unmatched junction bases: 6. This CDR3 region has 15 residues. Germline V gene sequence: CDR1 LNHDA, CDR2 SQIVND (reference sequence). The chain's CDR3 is CATRQGVSGANVLTF. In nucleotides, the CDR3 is TGTGCCACTAGACAGGGTGTCTCTGGGGCCAACGTCCTGACTTTC.

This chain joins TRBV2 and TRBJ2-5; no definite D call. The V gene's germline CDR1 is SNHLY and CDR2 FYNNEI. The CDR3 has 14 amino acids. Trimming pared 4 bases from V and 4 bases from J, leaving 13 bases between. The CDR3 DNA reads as TGTGCCAGCAGTGGGGTTTCCCTCGGAGAGACCCAGTACTTC. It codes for CASSGVSLGETQYF.

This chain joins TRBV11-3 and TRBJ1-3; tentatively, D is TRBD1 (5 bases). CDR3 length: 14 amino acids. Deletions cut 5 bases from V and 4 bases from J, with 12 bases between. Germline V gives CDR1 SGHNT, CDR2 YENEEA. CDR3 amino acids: CASSGQGAGNTIYF. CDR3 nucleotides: TGTGCCAGCAGCGGGCAGGGAGCCGGAAACACCATATATTTT.

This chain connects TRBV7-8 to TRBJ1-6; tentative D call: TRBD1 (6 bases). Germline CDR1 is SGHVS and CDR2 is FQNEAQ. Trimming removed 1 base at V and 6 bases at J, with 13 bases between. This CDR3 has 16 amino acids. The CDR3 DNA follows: TGTGCCAGCAGCTTAGGCGGGGGGGCGGGTAATTCACCCCTCCACTTT. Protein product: CASSLGGGAGNSPLHF.

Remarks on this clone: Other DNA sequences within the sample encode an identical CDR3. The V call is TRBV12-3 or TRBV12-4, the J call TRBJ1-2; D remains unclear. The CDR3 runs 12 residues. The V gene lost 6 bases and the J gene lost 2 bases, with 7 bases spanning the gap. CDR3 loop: CASSQGNYGYTF. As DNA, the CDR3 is TGTGCCAGCAGCCAAGGAAACTATGGCTACACCTTC.

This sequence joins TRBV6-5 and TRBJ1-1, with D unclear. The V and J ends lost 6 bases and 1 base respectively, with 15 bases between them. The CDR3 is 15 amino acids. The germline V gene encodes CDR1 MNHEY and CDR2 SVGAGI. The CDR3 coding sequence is TGTGCCAGCAGGGCGACTTGGGGTACGAACACTGAAGCTTTCTTT. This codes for CASRATWGTNTEAFF.

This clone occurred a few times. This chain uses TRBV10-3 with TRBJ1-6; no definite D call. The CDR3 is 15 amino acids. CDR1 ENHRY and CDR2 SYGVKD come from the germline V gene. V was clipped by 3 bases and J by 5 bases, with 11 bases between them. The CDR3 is CAISDPGQNNSPLHF. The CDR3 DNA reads TGTGCCATCAGTGACCCCGGGCAGAATAATTCACCCCTCCACTTT.

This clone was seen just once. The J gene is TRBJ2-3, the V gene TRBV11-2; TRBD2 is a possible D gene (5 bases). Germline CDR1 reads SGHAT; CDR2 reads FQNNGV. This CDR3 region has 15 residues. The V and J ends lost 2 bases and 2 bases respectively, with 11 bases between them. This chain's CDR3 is CASSLLSGTTDTQYF. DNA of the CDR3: TGTGCCAGCAGCTTATTGAGCGGAACCACAGATACGCAGTATTTT.

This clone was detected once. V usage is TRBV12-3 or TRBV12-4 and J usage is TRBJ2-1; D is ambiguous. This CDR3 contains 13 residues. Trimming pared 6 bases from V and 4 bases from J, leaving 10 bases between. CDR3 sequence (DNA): TGTGCCAGCAGGTCACAACCTTACAATGAGCAGTTCTTC. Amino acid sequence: CASRSQPYNEQFF.